This TCR beta chain was recorded in a study of cytomegalovirus exposure and HLA in healthy donors. Across the whole study: In a previous analysis, approximately 110 million unique TCR beta sequences were found from 150 million to 200 million T cells.

This PCR relied on a set of 60 Vbeta primers and 13 Jbeta primers. Sequenced by immunoSEQ multiplex PCR; TCRdb stores in-frame clones only, minus some. The sample has some 150,000 clones, around three quarters seen once. J was trimmed by 3 bases and V by 6 bases; bases with no gene match: 4. This CDR3 is 14 amino acids long. The germline CDR1 and CDR2 sequences are SNHLY and FYNNEI. Sequences were obtained from PBMCs. This TCR came from a woman in her forties or fifties in good health and CMV-seronegative. This chain connects TRBV2 to TRBJ1-5; 8 nucleotides align to TRBD1. The CDR3 is CASRRTGINQPQHF. In nucleotides, the CDR3 is TGTGCCAGCAGACGGACAGGGATCAATCAGCCCCAGCATTTT.